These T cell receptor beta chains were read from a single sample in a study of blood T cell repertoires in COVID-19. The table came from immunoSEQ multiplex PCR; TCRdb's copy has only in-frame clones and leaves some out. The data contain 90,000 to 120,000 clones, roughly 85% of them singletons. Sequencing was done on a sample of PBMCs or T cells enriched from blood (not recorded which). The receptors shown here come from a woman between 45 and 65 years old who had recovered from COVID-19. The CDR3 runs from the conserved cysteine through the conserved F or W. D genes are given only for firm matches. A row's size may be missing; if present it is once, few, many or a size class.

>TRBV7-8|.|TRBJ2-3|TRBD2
CASRGLAGSTDTQYF
TGTGCCAGCAGGGGACTAGCGGGGAGCACAGATACGCAGTATTTT
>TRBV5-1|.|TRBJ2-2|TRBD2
CASSEGSGAANTGELFF
TGCGCCAGCAGCGAGGGTAGCGGGGCCGCGAACACCGGGGAGCTGTTTTTT
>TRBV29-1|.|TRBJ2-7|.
CSVFSGGTNTYEQYF
TGCAGCGTTTTTTCAGGGGGGACGAACACCTACGAGCAGTACTTC
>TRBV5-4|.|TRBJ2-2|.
CASSPASTGRVGGELFF
TGTGCCAGCAGCCCAGCTTCGACAGGTCGGGTTGGCGGGGAGCTGTTTTTT
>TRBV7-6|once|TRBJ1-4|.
CASSLRDTREKLFF
TGTGCCAGCAGCTTACGGGACACACGCGAAAAACTGTTTTTT
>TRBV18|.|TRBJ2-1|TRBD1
CASSPGGQGSPNEQFF
TGTGCCAGCTCACCAGGGGGACAGGGGAGTCCCAATGAGCAGTTCTTC
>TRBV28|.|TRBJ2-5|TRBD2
CASSTSGGKETQYF
TGTGCCAGCAGTACTAGCGGGGGGAAAGAGACCCAGTACTTC
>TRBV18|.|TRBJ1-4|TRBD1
CASSPSEQGGNEKLFF
TGTGCCAGCTCACCCTCAGAACAGGGGGGTAATGAAAAACTGTTTTTT
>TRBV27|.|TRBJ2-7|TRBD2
CASAPLGTKIYEQYF
TGTGCCAGCGCACCCCTGGGGACTAAAATTTACGAGCAGTACTTC
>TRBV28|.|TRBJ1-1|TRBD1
CASSPPQGAEAFF
TGTGCCAGCAGTCCCCCACAGGGGGCAGAAGCTTTCTTT
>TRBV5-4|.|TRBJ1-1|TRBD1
CASSFRDRPITEAFF
TGTGCCAGCAGCTTCCGGGACAGGCCCATCACTGAAGCTTTCTTT
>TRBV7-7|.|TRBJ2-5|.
CASSKNRQEQETQYF
TGTGCCAGCAGCAAAAATAGACAGGAACAAGAGACCCAGTACTTC
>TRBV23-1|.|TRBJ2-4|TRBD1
CASGRDRAQNIQYF
TGCGCCAGCGGCCGGGACAGGGCCCAAAACATTCAGTACTTC
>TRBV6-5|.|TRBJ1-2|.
CASRIDIVGYTF
TGTGCCAGCAGGATAGACATAGTTGGCTACACCTTC
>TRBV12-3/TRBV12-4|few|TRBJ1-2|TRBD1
CASSLGQGYGYTF
TGTGCCAGCAGTTTAGGACAGGGGTATGGCTACACCTTC
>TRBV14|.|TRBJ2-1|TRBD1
CASSPWTGKGNEQFF
TGTGCCAGCAGCCCTTGGACAGGGAAGGGGAATGAGCAGTTCTTC
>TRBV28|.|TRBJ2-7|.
CASSAYSYEQYF
TGTGCCAGCAGTGCGTACTCCTACGAGCAGTACTTC
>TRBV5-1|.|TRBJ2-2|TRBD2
CASSPPRLAGTANTGELFF
TGCGCCAGCAGCCCTCCCCGACTAGCGGGGACCGCGAACACCGGGGAGCTGTTTTTT
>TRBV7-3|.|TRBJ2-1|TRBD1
CASSNWDRGYNEQFF
TGTGCCAGCAGCAACTGGGACAGGGGGTACAATGAGCAGTTCTTC
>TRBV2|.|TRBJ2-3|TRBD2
CASSEASGGASF
TGTGCCAGCAGTGAAGCTAGCGGGGGGGCCTCGTTT
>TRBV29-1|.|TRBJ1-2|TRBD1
CSGGQDYGYTF
TGCAGCGGGGGACAGGACTATGGCTACACCTTC
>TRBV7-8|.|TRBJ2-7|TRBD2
CASSSGLAGAEQYF
TGTGCCAGCAGCTCGGGACTAGCGGGAGCCGAGCAGTACTTC
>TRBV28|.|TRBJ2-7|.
CASSLNNYEQYF
TGTGCCAGCAGTTTAAACAACTACGAGCAGTACTTC
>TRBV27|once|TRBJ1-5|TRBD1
CASSLLQGVQPQHF
TGTGCCAGCAGTTTACTTCAGGGGGTTCAGCCCCAGCATTTT
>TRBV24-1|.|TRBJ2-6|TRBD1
CATSETKPGQGTNSGANVLTF
TGTGCCACCAGTGAGACAAAACCAGGACAGGGAACGAACTCTGGGGCCAACGTCCTGACTTTC
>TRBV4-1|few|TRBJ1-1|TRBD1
CASSQDPDRGTEAFF
TGCGCCAGCAGCCAAGACCCGGACAGGGGTACTGAAGCTTTCTTT
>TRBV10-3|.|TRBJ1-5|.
CAISKQGGNQPQHF
TGTGCCATCAGTAAACAGGGTGGCAATCAGCCCCAGCATTTT
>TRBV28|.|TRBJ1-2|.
CVSSLFDGHKGYTF
TGTGTCAGCAGTTTATTCGACGGACATAAGGGCTACACCTTC
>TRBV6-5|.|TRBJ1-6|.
CASRSPNSPLHF
TGTGCCAGCAGGTCTCCCAATTCACCCCTCCACTTT
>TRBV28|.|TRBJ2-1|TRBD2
CASSVIAGAHSGEQFF
TGTGCCAGCAGTGTCATAGCGGGGGCCCATTCCGGGGAGCAGTTCTTC
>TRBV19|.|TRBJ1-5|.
CASTPFAGEGSNQPQHF
TGTGCCAGTACCCCATTCGCGGGAGAGGGTTCCAATCAGCCCCAGCATTTT
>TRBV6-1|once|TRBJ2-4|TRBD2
CASSDTGGPNIQYF
TGTGCCAGCAGTGATACGGGAGGGCCTAACATTCAGTACTTC
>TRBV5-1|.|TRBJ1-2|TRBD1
CASSPEGAAYGYTF
TGCGCCAGCAGCCCTGAGGGGGCAGCCTATGGCTACACCTTC
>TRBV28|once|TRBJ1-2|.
CASSLGPTDYGYTF
TGTGCCAGCAGTTTAGGCCCGACAGACTATGGCTACACCTTC
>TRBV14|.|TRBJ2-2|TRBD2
CASSAWLTSGYTGELFF
TGTGCCAGCAGCGCCTGGTTGACTAGCGGATACACCGGGGAGCTGTTTTTT
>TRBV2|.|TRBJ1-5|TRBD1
CASSEGQGYQPQHF
TGTGCCAGCAGTGAGGGACAGGGTTACCAGCCCCAGCATTTT
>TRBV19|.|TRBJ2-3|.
CASSIGDSPSTDTQYF
TGTGCCAGTAGTATAGGTGACAGTCCTAGCACAGATACGCAGTATTTT
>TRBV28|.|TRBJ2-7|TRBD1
CASKTGTAYEQYF
TGTGCCAGCAAAACCGGGACAGCCTACGAGCAGTACTTC
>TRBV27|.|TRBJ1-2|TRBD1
CASSLIGQGGGYTF
TGTGCCAGCAGTTTAATTGGACAGGGGGGTGGCTACACCTTC
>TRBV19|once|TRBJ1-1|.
CASGNSLGTEAFF
TGTGCCAGCGGAAACAGCCTGGGCACTGAAGCTTTCTTT
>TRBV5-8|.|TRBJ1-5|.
CASSSGTATYQPQHF
TGTGCCAGCAGCTCGGGAACAGCGACCTATCAGCCCCAGCATTTT
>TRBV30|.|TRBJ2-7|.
CAWGPQGLDEQYF
TGTGCCTGGGGACCGCAGGGGCTCGACGAGCAGTACTTC
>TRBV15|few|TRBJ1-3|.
CATSRGGGTSGNTIYF
TGTGCCACCAGCAGAGGGGGGGGCACCTCTGGAAACACCATATATTTT
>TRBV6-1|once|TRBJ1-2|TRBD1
CASSAKGGQAPNYGYTF
TGTGCCAGCAGTGCTAAAGGCGGACAGGCCCCTAACTATGGCTACACCTTC
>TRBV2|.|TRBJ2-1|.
CATSVQIYNEQFF
TGTGCCACCTCCGTCCAGATCTACAATGAGCAGTTCTTC
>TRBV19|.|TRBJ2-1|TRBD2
CASSGGLAGGPREQFF
TGTGCCAGTAGTGGTGGACTAGCGGGGGGGCCTCGTGAGCAGTTCTTC
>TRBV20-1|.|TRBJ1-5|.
CRRFLFPQHF
TGCAGGAGGTTTCTTTTTCCCCAGCATTTT
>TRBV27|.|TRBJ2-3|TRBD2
CASSPSLAGPFPATDTQYF
TGTGCCAGCAGTCCCTCACTAGCGGGACCCTTTCCGGCCACAGATACGCAGTATTTT
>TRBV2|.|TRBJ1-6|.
CASRRRTEYNSPLHF
TGTGCCAGCAGGCGCAGGACAGAGTATAATTCACCCCTCCACTTT
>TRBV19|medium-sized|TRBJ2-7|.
CASSATSSQTYEQYF
TGTGCCAGTAGTGCAACATCTTCCCAAACCTACGAGCAGTACTTC
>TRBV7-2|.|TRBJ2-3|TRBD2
CASSLALLAGGDTQYF
TGTGCCAGCAGCTTAGCCCTCTTGGCGGGAGGAGATACGCAGTATTTT